This record covers a single TCR beta chain. These data originate in a study of early T cells in non-severe SARS-CoV-2 infection. At the level of the study: Bulk RNA from unsorted whole blood was sequenced; chains were unpaired.

Attachment of unique molecular identifiers to individual cDNA molecules was performed. TCRdb reprocessed the 5' RACE reads with MiXCR, giving one entry per CDR3 protein. The sample carries 55,000 to 70,000 distinct CDR3 sequences, more than 4% recorded once. The clonotype originates from an adult who was a healthcare worker with PCR-confirmed SARS-CoV-2 infection or an uninfected control (not recorded which). The sample consisted of whole blood.

The CDR3 here is CSARDSGTGELFF. CDR3 DNA: TGCAGCGCACGGGACAGCGGAACCGGGGAGCTGTTTTTT. V gene TRBV29-1 combines with J gene TRBJ2-2; TRBD1 agrees at 7 bases. Germline values: CDR1 SQVTM, CDR2 ANQGSEA. The CDR3 is 13 amino acids. Germline trimming cut 7 bases from V and 5 bases from J; bases unmatched to any gene: 7.